The rows below give T cell receptor beta chains drawn from one sample of a study of blood T cell repertoires in COVID-19. Sequencing used immunoSEQ multiplex PCR; TCRdb keeps in-frame clones, though not all of them. The sample holds around 260,000 clones, around 86% seen once. Sequencing was carried out using peripheral blood. The receptors originated from a man aged 35 to 55 who had recovered from COVID-19. Both conserved end residues are part of each CDR3.

j_call v_call cdr3_aa
TRBJ2-7 TRBV29-1 CSVVYGARHEQYF
TRBJ2-7 TRBV12-5 CASGFRERNYEQYF
TRBJ2-7 TRBV28 CASGTEQYF
TRBJ2-1 TRBV3-1/TRBV3-2 CASSRIAGSVNEQFF
TRBJ2-7 TRBV9 CASSGLAGGGNYEQYF
TRBJ1-4 TRBV18 CASSLYGQGNEKLFF
TRBJ1-5 TRBV20-1 CSASSGQVDQPQHF
TRBJ2-3 TRBV29-1 CSVSFGLRKTDTQYF
TRBJ2-2 TRBV6-5 CASSYSRVIGELFF
TRBJ2-7 TRBV5-4 CASSWAPDPSYEQYF
TRBJ2-7 TRBV18 CASSPLSLSSYEQYF
TRBJ2-7 TRBV7-9 CASSFGGGRALGEQYF
TRBJ2-1 TRBV12-5 CASAFDSGGRDEQFF
TRBJ1-5 TRBV6-1 CASSEGRGSNQPQHF
TRBJ1-2 TRBV7-9 CASSLGPGEAYGYTF
TRBJ2-7 TRBV5-6 CASSKGTEPPYEQYF
TRBJ1-6 TRBV3-1/TRBV3-2 CASSPQGVSSYNSPLHF
TRBJ1-6 TRBV7-9 CASSPQVSPLHF
TRBJ2-4 TRBV2 CASSRDRENIQYF
TRBJ2-7 TRBV7-2 CASRKDRGGLAGVGEQYF
TRBJ2-7 TRBV10-3 CAISPRLAPTYEQYF
TRBJ2-2 TRBV5-1 CASSLRGELFF
TRBJ1-1 TRBV9 CARPGFYIQGQEVSEAFF
TRBJ2-6 TRBV9 CASSGTGVNSGANVLTF
TRBJ2-2 TRBV19 CASSGSGRASTGELFF
TRBJ2-2 TRBV10-1 CASTGTGTGELFF
TRBJ1-5 TRBV10-3 CATTPSGTDSNQPQHF
TRBJ2-5 TRBV5-1 CASSLVGETQYF
TRBJ2-1 TRBV14 CASSRTGVGEQFF
TRBJ2-7 TRBV6-5 CASSLYIAGYEQYF
TRBJ2-2 TRBV18 CASSPPLARQGGTGELFF
TRBJ2-1 TRBV7-2 CASSSGDGGYSYNEQFF
TRBJ1-1 TRBV24-1 CATSDQSPGAILPYTEAFF
TRBJ2-3 TRBV27 CASSLLGLAGGPTSTDTQYF
TRBJ2-1 TRBV14 CASSRFPGLAGPFSYNEQFF